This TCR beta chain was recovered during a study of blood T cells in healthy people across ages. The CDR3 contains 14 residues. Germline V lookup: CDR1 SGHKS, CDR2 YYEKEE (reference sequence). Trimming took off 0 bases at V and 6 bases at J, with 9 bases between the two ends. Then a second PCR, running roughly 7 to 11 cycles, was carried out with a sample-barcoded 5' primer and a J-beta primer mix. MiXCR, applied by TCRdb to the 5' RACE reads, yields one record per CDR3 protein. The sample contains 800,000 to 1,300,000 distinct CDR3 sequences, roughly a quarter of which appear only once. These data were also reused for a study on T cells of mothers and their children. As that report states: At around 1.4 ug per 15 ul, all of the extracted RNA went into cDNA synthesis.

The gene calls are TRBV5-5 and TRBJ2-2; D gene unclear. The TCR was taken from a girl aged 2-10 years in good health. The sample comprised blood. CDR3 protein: CASSLVRESGELFF. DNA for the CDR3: TGTGCCAGCAGCTTGGTTAGGGAATCCGGGGAGCTGTTTTTT.